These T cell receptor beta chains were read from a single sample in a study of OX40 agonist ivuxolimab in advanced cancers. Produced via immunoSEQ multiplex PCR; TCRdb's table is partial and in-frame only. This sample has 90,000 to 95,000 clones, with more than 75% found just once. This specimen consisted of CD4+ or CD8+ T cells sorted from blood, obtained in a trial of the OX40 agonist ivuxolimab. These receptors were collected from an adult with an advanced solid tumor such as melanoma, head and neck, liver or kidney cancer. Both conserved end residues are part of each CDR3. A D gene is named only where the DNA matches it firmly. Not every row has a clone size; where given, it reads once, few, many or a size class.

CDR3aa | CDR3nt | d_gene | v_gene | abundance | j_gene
CASSSPLTGGRDGYTF | TGTGCCAGCAGCTCACCCTTAACAGGGGGACGGGATGGCTACACCTTC | TRBD1 | TRBV11-3 | . | TRBJ1-2
CASRLDGNTEAFF | TGCGCCAGCAGACTTGACGGGAACACTGAAGCTTTCTTT | . | TRBV10-2 | . | TRBJ1-1
CASIGSIEAFF | TGTGCCAGCATCGGATCCATTGAAGCTTTCTTT | . | TRBV6-1 | . | TRBJ1-1
CASLAGERYEQYF | TGTGCCAGCCTCGCGGGGGAGCGCTACGAGCAGTACTTC | TRBD2 | TRBV28 | . | TRBJ2-7
CASTRDRGFSGNTIYF | TGTGCCAGCACCAGGGACAGGGGATTTTCTGGAAACACCATATATTTT | TRBD1 | TRBV11-3 | . | TRBJ1-3
CASEQGMSNQPQHF | TGTGCCAGCGAACAGGGGATGAGCAATCAGCCCCAGCATTTT | TRBD1 | TRBV2 | . | TRBJ1-5
CASSPSLTSQETQYF | TGTGCCAGCTCACCCTCATTGACTAGCCAAGAGACCCAGTACTTC | . | TRBV18 | . | TRBJ2-5
CASSLEGGAGTLGYEQYF | TGCGCCAGCAGCTTGGAGGGAGGAGCCGGGACACTTGGCTACGAGCAGTACTTC | . | TRBV5-1 | few | TRBJ2-7
CASSLQGSGREQYF | TGTGCCAGCAGCCTGCAGGGGTCAGGTCGCGAGCAGTACTTC | . | TRBV7-2 | . | TRBJ2-7
CASSQGLNEQFF | TGTGCCAGCAGTCAGGGTTTGAATGAGCAGTTCTTC | . | TRBV2 | once | TRBJ2-1
CASSSGLATGELFF | TGTGCCAGCAGTTCCGGACTAGCCACTGGGGAGCTGTTTTTT | TRBD2 | TRBV27 | . | TRBJ2-2
CASSYSNGGFNYGYTF | TGTGCCAGCAGTTACTCGAACGGGGGCTTTAACTATGGCTACACCTTC | . | TRBV6-5 | . | TRBJ1-2
CAISSLAGYYEQYF | TGTGCCATCAGTTCCCTAGCGGGATACTACGAGCAGTACTTC | TRBD2 | TRBV10-3 | once | TRBJ2-7
CASSPGLVADTQYF | TGTGCCAGCAGCCCAGGACTAGTGGCAGATACGCAGTATTTT | TRBD2 | TRBV7-2 | . | TRBJ2-3
CASSSLASCPDTQYF | TGTGCCAGCAGCTCCCTAGCGAGTTGTCCAGATACGCAGTATTTT | . | TRBV7-2 | . | TRBJ2-3
CASSLLTGGTPGELFF | TGTGCCAGCAGCCTACTTACAGGGGGAACACCCGGGGAGCTGTTTTTT | TRBD1 | TRBV7-8 | . | TRBJ2-2
CASSPSGNSQAVQETQYF | TGTGCCAGCAGCCCAAGCGGTAACAGCCAGGCGGTCCAAGAGACCCAGTACTTC | . | TRBV9 | . | TRBJ2-5
CASSFRSGNTIYF | TGTGCCAGCAGTTTTAGGTCTGGAAACACCATATATTTT | . | TRBV27 | . | TRBJ1-3
CASSLDNPNYGYTF | TGCGCCAGCAGCCTGGACAACCCTAACTATGGCTACACCTTC | . | TRBV5-1 | few | TRBJ1-2
CASSLQGNFNNQPQHF | TGTGCCAGTAGTCTGCAGGGGAATTTTAACAATCAGCCCCAGCATTTT | . | TRBV19 | . | TRBJ1-5
CSAAGTHEQYF | TGCAGTGCTGCAGGGACCCACGAGCAGTACTTC | . | TRBV20-1 | . | TRBJ2-7
CASSQTSGSEQFF | TGCGCCAGCAGCCAGACTAGCGGGAGTGAGCAGTTCTTC | TRBD2 | TRBV5-1 | once | TRBJ2-1